This TCR beta chain was identified in a study of T cells in women clearing cervical HPV infection. About the research overall: With HLA typing for only a few women, HLA confounding remains possible. The study, taken as a whole, reports: CIN3+ cases had significantly higher TCR richness than controls; evenness did not differ. It is unknown whether associations predate infection; no effector/memory or HPV-specific sorting.

Notes on this clone: Its antigen is not identified. Coverage ceases 3 residues before the CDR3 finishes, and the germline J gene fills in the end.

This CDR3 region has 16 residues. Per germline, CDR1 KGHSH and CDR2 LQKENI. Libraries were prepared by immunoSEQ multiplex PCR; TCRdb keeps only in-frame clonotypes and omits some of them. The specimen's table records over 30,000 clones. The receptor comes from a woman between 18 and 69 years old with a cervical HPV16 infection that either progressed to CIN3+ or cleared (not recorded which). The rearrangement links TRBV18 to TRBJ2-3; 7 bases fit TRBD1. The sample taken for sequencing was blood buffy coat. Incomplete CDR3 DNA: TGTGCCAGCTCATCATCAACCCGGGACAGCAATCAGCCG. Protein: CASSSSTRDSNQP. The CDR3 in its entirety is CASSSSTRDSNQPQYF.